This paragraph reports one T cell receptor beta chain. Its matching antigen is unknown. The source of the sample is a study of graft-versus-host responses after intestinal transplantation. Using immunoSEQ multiplex PCR, the repertoire was profiled, and TCRdb retains in-frame clones only, with some absent. This sample has some 90,000 clones; 90% occur once, and the top ten carry approximately 0.11%. V dropped 4 bases and J dropped 6 bases, with 22 bases sitting between them. Germline-derived CDR1 and CDR2 are SGHTA and FQGTGA. CDR3 length equals 17 residues. The chain carries TRBV7-3 and TRBJ2-4, with a weak D call TRBD2 (6 bases). The sample here was unstimulated CD4+ T cells sorted from spleen or lymph node cells, taken before intestinal transplant. This clonotype was sampled from a human donor who received an intestinal transplant. CDR3 sequence (DNA): TGTGCCAGCAGCTCCCTACTTAAGCTCGCCGGGGGAAACATTCAGTACTTC. Amino acid sequence: CASSSLLKLAGGNIQYF.